This T cell receptor (beta chain) was recorded in a study of post-analysis software for immune sequencing data. In the study overall: Relapsing-remitting, secondary progressive and progressive-relapsing multiple sclerosis were all included among the disease courses. Findings and caveats of the study: About five TRBV segments occurring more often in patients than controls included TRBV5-6, TRBV5-1 and TRBV20-1. Samples prepared in the same batch strongly co-clustered by F measure.

The CDR3 is made up of 15 amino acids. V was trimmed by 5 bases and J by 5 bases, leaving 18 bases between them. The germline CDR1 and CDR2 sequences are ENHRY and SYGVKD. To note about this clonotype: Its antigen remains unidentified.

Each TCR beta cDNA library carried unique molecular identifiers. TCRdb re-derived calls from the PCR reads in MiXCR, one entry per CDR3 protein. The data contain hundreds of thousands of distinct CDR3 sequences, 25% to 30% of them seen just once; the ten biggest clones take up roughly 0.57%. This receptor was obtained from a girl aged 5-17 years with multiple sclerosis. Sequencing was carried out using blood. The rearrangement joins TRBV10-3 to TRBJ2-5; D uncertain. The CDR3 DNA follows: TGTGCCATCAGTCCGAACCCAAGTTCCGTCGAGACCCAGTACTTC. It translates to CAISPNPSSVETQYF.